These 16 T cell receptor beta chains came from one sample sequenced in a study of CD8+ T cells in alopecia areata. Regarding treatment: oral pan-JAK inhibitor, 5-10 mg twice daily. Following extraction, RNA underwent reverse transcription to cDNA, which served as the sequencing template. Only in-frame clones appear in the TCRdb table, and some are missing; sequencing was by immunoSEQ multiplex PCR. This sample yields 180,000 or so clones, of which about 51% are seen a single time; 10% belongs to the top ten. The sample was CD8+ T cells sorted from blood, taken around week 53, from a patient treated with tofacitinib. The receptors shown here come from a human donor with alopecia areata.

V usage is TRBV9 and J usage is TRBJ2-3, with D perhaps assigned TRBD1 or TRBD2 (5 bases each). The ends were cut back, 0 bases at V and 2 bases at J, with 10 bases in the middle. This CDR3 comprises 15 residues. Germline V gives CDR1 SGDLS, CDR2 YYNGEE. CDR3 in amino acids: CASSVAGRVTDTQYF. CDR3 DNA: TGTGCCAGCAGCGTAGCAGGGCGGGTCACAGATACGCAGTATTTT.

By share, this clone ranks as medium-sized (0.01 to 0.1%). The chain couples TRBV7-2 to TRBJ2-2, with 12 bases matching TRBD1. CDR1 and CDR2 from the germline V gene are SGHTA and FQGNSA. The CDR3 is 19 residues long. Unmatched junction bases numbered 14, after V lost 6 bases and J lost 3 bases. CDR3 DNA: TGTGCCAGCAGAAAATGGGGACAGGGGGCAGCGAAGTACACCGGGGAGCTGTTTTTT. Its translation: CASRKWGQGAAKYTGELFF.

This clone was seen a handful of times. The rearrangement joins TRBV4-1 to TRBJ2-6, with D hard to call. CDR3 length equals 16 residues. Trimming stripped 0 bases from V and 0 bases from J, with 6 bases between. The germline gives CDR1 MGHRA, CDR2 YSYEKL. The CDR3 loop reads CASSQDFSSGANVLTF. CDR3 in DNA: TGCGCCAGCAGCCAAGATTTTAGCTCTGGGGCCAACGTCCTGACTTTC.

This CDR3 reads CASSQGTLYGYTF. The CDR3 bases are TGCGCCAGCAGCCAGGGGACTCTCTATGGCTACACCTTC. This chain links TRBV4-3 with TRBJ1-2; perhaps TRBD1 as D (5 bases). This CDR3 has 13 residues. V was cut by 3 bases and J by 4 bases, with 9 bases left in between. Per germline, CDR1 LGHNA and CDR2 YSLEER.

The chain has TRBV5-6 and TRBJ1-5; the match to TRBD1 covers 9 bases. The germline V gene encodes CDR1 SGHDT and CDR2 YYEEEE. V lost 1 base, J lost 2 bases, and 1 base stayed unmatched. The CDR3 has 15 amino acids. CDR3 residues: CASSLWTGGNQPQHF. The CDR3, as DNA: TGTGCCAGCAGCTTGTGGACAGGGGGCAATCAGCCCCAGCATTTT.

The gene calls are TRBV11-2 and TRBJ2-3, with TRBD1 identical over 8 bases. Trimming took 4 bases from V and 0 from J; bases not matched to a gene: 3. This CDR3 comprises 15 residues. Germline V gives CDR1 SGHAT, CDR2 FQNNGV. CDR3 region: CASSSWTGSTDTQYF. CDR3 DNA sequence: TGTGCCAGCAGCTCGTGGACAGGGAGCACAGATACGCAGTATTTT.

This clone was seen more than once but under ten times. The genes are TRBV11-2 and TRBJ2-1; D remains unclear. Trimming removed 3 bases at V and 10 bases at J, with 13 bases between. Germline V gives CDR1 SGHAT, CDR2 FQNNGV. The CDR3 runs to 13 residues. The CDR3 here is CASSFMLAGEQFF. The DNA for the CDR3 is TGTGCCAGCAGCTTTATGTTGGCCGGGGAGCAGTTCTTC.

V is TRBV27 and J is TRBJ1-5; tentative D call: TRBD1 (5 bases). This CDR3 has 16 residues. CDR1 and CDR2 from the germline V gene are MNHEY and SMNVEV (reference sequence). Trimming took 0 bases from V and 5 from J, leaving 14 bases between them. The CDR3 spells CASSLSGGEGDQPQHF. Here the CDR3 DNA reads TGTGCCAGCAGTTTATCGGGGGGAGAAGGGGATCAGCCCCAGCATTTT.

In regard to this clone: The sample contains more than one DNA sequence encoding this CDR3. This rearrangement joins TRBV5-4 to TRBJ2-7, with D unresolved. CDR3 length: 12 amino acids. V lost 0 bases and J lost 4, with 5 bases in between. The germline V gene has CDR1 SGHNT and CDR2 YYREEE (reference sequence). The CDR3 sequence is CASSLGGYEQYF. The CDR3 bases are TGTGCCAGCAGCTTGGGCGGTTACGAGCAGTACTTC. The complete variable domain, with remaining parts taken from reference TRBV5-4 and TRBJ2-7, reads ETGVTQSPTHLIKTRGQQVTLRCSSQSGHNTVSWYQQALGQGPQFIFQYYREEENGRGNFPPRFSGLQFPNYSSELNVNALELDDSALYLCASSLGGYEQYFGPGTRLTVT.

This chain connects TRBV13 to TRBJ1-5, with D possibly being TRBD1 (5 bases). CDR3 size: 14 residues. V dropped 0 bases and J dropped 7 bases, with 10 bases sitting between them. Germline CDR1 PRHDT, CDR2 FYEKMQ (reference sequence). CDR3 sequence: CASSLGGGFQPQHF. In DNA, the CDR3 is TGTGCCAGCAGCTTAGGGGGGGGATTCCAGCCCCAGCATTTT.

The chain has TRBV7-9 and TRBJ1-1; no clear D gene. Looked up from germline, CDR1 is SEHNR and CDR2 is FQNEAQ (reference sequence). The germline V and J ends were trimmed by 4 bases and 1 base, with 7 bases remaining between them. The CDR3 sequence is 13 residues long. CDR3: CASSWGGNTEAFF. The CDR3 nucleotides are TGTGCCAGCAGCTGGGGTGGGAACACTGAAGCTTTCTTT.

The chain links TRBV2 to TRBJ2-7, with unresolved D. The CDR3 runs 13 residues. The V end lost 7 bases, the J end lost 0 bases, and 10 bases lay between the germline ends. Germline V gene sequence: CDR1 SNHLY, CDR2 FYNNEI. The CDR3 DNA reads as TGTGCCAGCACAGACTCGAGCTCCTACGAGCAGTACTTC. The encoded protein is CASTDSSSYEQYF.

This clone was observed a handful of times. This chain connects TRBV29-1 to TRBJ1-5; D unresolved. Germline V CDR1 and CDR2: SQVTM, ANQGSEA. V dropped 6 bases and J dropped 0 bases, with 6 bases sitting between them. The CDR3 is 12 residues long. The chain's CDR3 is CSVGNSNQPQHF. In nucleotides, the CDR3 is TGCAGCGTAGGGAATAGCAATCAGCCCCAGCATTTT.

V usage is TRBV4-1 and J usage is TRBJ1-2; maybe TRBD1 (6 bases). Trimming stripped 6 bases from V and 3 bases from J, with 11 bases between. Germline assignment: CDR1 MGHRA and CDR2 YSYEKL. The CDR3 totals 13 residues. CDR3 nucleotide sequence: TGCGCCAGCAGTGGACAGAGCTACTATGGCTACACCTTC. As protein: CASSGQSYYGYTF.

The V call is TRBV6-5, the J call TRBJ1-2; 7 positions agree with TRBD1. V lost 2 bases, J lost 7 bases, and 1 base stayed unmatched. Germline CDR1 reads MNHEY; CDR2 reads SVGAGI. The CDR3 runs 12 residues. This CDR3 is CASSYDRAGYTF. CDR3 sequence (DNA): TGTGCCAGCAGTTACGACAGGGCTGGCTACACCTTC.

This clone was found a few times. The rearrangement joins TRBV5-4 to TRBJ2-7, with 9 bases aligning to TRBD1. The CDR3 spans 12 residues. The V and J ends lost 8 bases and 0 bases, in that order; junction bases with no gene match: 0. Germline lookup yields CDR1 SGHNT and CDR2 YYREEE (reference sequence). CDR3 DNA sequence: TGTGCCAGGACAGGGGGCTCCTACGAGCAGTACTTC. Its translation: CARTGGSYEQYF.